This T cell receptor beta chain was sequenced during a study of Graves' ophthalmopathy and Graves' hyperthyroidism. Study-level background: Prior to any treatment, peripheral blood was collected at the time of initial diagnosis.

This clonotype was recorded many times. Amplification of the TCR beta CDR3 regions used RNA transcripts (as template). An initial RT-PCR round employing HTBI primers preceded a second-round multiplex PCR. TCRdb re-called the multiplex PCR reads with MiXCR, one entry per CDR3 protein. The sample contains about 620,000 distinct CDR3 sequences, roughly 20% of which appear only once. Hyperthyroidism patients had new diagnoses, durations under 2 months, and ages of 18 to 65. PBMCs came from 8.5 to 10 ml of fresh peripheral blood. This TCR was recovered from a woman between 18 and 29 years old with stable Graves' hyperthyroidism. Some clones in this sample may be carry-over from other donors' samples. The sample consisted of peripheral blood.

CDR3 region: CASSDSRGRYSYNSPLHF. Here the CDR3 DNA reads TGTGCCAGCAGTGATTCCAGAGGGAGATACTCCTATAATTCACCCCTCCACTTT. The chain recombines TRBV2 with TRBJ1-6; D uncertain. Germline CDR1 and CDR2: SNHLY and FYNNEI. This CDR3 contains 18 residues. Trimming shortened V by 3 bases and J by 0 bases, and 15 bases separated the two germline ends.